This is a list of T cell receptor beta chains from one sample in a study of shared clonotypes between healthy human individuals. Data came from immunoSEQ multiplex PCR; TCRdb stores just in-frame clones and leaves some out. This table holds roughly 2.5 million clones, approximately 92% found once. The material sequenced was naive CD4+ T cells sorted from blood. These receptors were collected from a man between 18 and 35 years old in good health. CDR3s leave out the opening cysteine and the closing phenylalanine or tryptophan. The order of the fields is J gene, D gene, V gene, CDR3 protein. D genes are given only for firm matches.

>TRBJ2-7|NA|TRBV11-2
ASRLPGRGTYEQY
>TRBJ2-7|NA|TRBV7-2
ASSSTTEQY
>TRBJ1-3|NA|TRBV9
ASSPRDSGNTIY
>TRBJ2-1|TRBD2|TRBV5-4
ASSFPSSGIYNEQF
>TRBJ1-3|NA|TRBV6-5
ASSSLGLSGNTIY
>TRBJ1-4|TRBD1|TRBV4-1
ASSPGTQGGEKLF
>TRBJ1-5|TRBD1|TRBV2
ASTKQGAGSNQPQH
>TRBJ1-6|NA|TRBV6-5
ASRAPGDNSPLH
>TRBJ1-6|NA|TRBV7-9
ASSLAGPHNSPLH
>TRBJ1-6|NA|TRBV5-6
ASTERNSPLH
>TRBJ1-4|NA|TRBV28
ASSLGGVGEKLF
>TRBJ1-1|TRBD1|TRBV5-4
ASSPGQGMNTEAF
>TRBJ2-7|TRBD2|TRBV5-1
ASSLAGREHEQY
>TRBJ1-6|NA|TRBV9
ASSVDLVGSPLH
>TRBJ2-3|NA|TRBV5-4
ASSLSTVPSTDTQY
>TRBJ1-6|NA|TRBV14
ASSQFTWQAAGSPLH
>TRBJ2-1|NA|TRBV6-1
ASRARQIEQF
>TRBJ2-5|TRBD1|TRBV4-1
ASSQVGQGEETQY
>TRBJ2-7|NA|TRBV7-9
ASSQRDGYEQY
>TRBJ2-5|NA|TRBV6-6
ASSQSGETQY
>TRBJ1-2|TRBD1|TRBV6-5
ASSYSGTGGEGYT
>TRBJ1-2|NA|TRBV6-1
ASSELRDNYGYT
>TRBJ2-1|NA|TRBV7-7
ASSLSPAPYNEQF